This T cell receptor beta chain came from a study of shared T cell receptors in the human thymus. The CDR3 covers 13 residues. Germline V lookup: CDR1 SGHDN, CDR2 FVKESK. V dropped 6 bases and J dropped 6 bases, with 12 bases sitting between them. Only in-frame clones appear in the TCRdb table, and some are missing; sequencing was by immunoSEQ multiplex PCR. The sample records 550,000 to 800,000 clones, approximately 83% being singletons. This same sample was also part of a study on human thymus T cells. From that second work: A high degree of thymic repertoire overlap among unrelated individuals was reported in related research.

Sequencing was done on a sample of thymocytes. The sequence was obtained from a girl less than two years old with a congenital heart defect. This chain uses TRBV14 with TRBJ1-5; the D gene is possibly TRBD1 (6 bases). CDR3 nucleotide sequence: TGTGCCAGCAGTCCCAGGGGTGGTCAGCCCCAGCATTTT. Translation gives CASSPRGGQPQHF.